This section outlines one TCR beta chain sequence together with its context. The antigen is undetermined. This record comes from a study of graft-versus-host responses after intestinal transplantation. The germline V gene encodes CDR1 SGHRS and CDR2 YFSETQ. The V and J ends lost 1 base and 2 bases, in that order; junction bases with no gene match: 1. This CDR3 has 15 amino acids. The method was immunoSEQ multiplex PCR; TCRdb's version includes in-frame clones alone and lacks a portion of them. The sample lists fewer than 120,000 clones; around 95% were seen once. Material: unstimulated CD8+ T cells sorted from spleen or lymph node cells, obtained before intestinal transplant. This chain links TRBV5-1 with TRBJ1-5; 9 nucleotides agree with TRBD1. This TCR derives from a human donor who received an intestinal transplant. The CDR3 region is CASSLTGGRNQPQHF. In nucleotides, the CDR3 is TGCGCCAGCAGCTTGACAGGGGGCCGCAATCAGCCCCAGCATTTT.